This entry concerns a single T cell receptor beta chain. Produced via immunoSEQ multiplex PCR; TCRdb's table is partial and in-frame only. The sample has under 120,000 clones, approximately 90% seen once. The data belong to a study of blood T cell repertoires in COVID-19. This receptor was obtained from a woman of 80 years or more with acute or convalescent COVID-19. Sequenced: peripheral blood.

CDR3 in amino acids: CASSLESGASVVDEQYF. The CDR3 nucleotides read TGTGCCAGCAGCTTAGAGTCAGGGGCCTCCGTTGTCGACGAGCAGTACTTC. This chain joins TRBV7-2 and TRBJ2-7; perhaps TRBD1 as D (6 bases). Between the trimmed V and J ends, which lost 1 base and 5 bases, there was a span of 21 bases. The CDR3 spans 17 residues. Germline CDR1 is SGHTA and CDR2 is FQGNSA.